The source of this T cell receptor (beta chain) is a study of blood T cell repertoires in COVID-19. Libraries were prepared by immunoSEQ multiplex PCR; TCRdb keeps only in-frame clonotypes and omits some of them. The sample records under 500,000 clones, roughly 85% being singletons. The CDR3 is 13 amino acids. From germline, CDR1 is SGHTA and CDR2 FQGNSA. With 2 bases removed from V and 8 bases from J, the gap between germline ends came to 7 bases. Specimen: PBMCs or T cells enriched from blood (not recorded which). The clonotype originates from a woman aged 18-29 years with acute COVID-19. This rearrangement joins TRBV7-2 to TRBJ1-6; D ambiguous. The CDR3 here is CASSLSLDSPLHF. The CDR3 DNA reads TGTGCCAGCAGCTTATCACTAGATTCACCCCTCCACTTT.